This T cell receptor beta chain stems from a study of blood T cell repertoires in COVID-19 (dated by TCRdb to between 2020 and 2021). Regarding the research as a whole: Collaborator samples came from the United States, Italy and Spain and covered acute and convalescent phases of COVID-19. The prospective study material was composed of cDNA or gDNA derived from T cells, B-cell-depleted T cells, or PBMCs. The samples were drawn from two sources: the first 160 participants of the ongoing ImmuneRACE study, and 1,200 or so subjects contributed by 6 global collaborators. A de-identified subject ID, COVID-19 status, age in years and sex were almost always included in the sample metadata. The repertoires were released in a freely available public database meant as a resource for research on the immune response to SARS-CoV-2. The dataset comprised deeply sampled blood TCRbeta repertoires from subjects exposed to, actively infected with, or recovered from COVID-19. Where HLA class I and class II types were available, the types were taken from metadata supplied by the sample provider, not from assay-based typing.

Concerning this clone: This receptor's antigen is unknown. Base qualities were left out, and no much larger clone turns up one base away.

TCRbeta CDR3 regions were amplified from genomic DNA by means of the immunoSEQ Assay, a bias-controlled multiplex PCR. As for the authors' bioinformatics: The number of nucleated cells in each sample was estimated by amplification of reference gene primers within the assay. Sequence reads were collapsed and filtered to measure the absolute abundance of every unique TCRbeta CDR3 rearrangement. For each sample, productive Simpson clonality was calculated as the square root of Simpson's diversity index over productive rearrangements. What TCRdb holds here is the immuneACCESS table cut down to in-frame rearrangements. Part of the clones is not present; checked against another copy, under half of the missing clones reflect an unresolved V gene, and the others are unexplained. The V and J calls and the clone size are those of that table, but D and trimming were determined from the DNA. The sample has more than 200,000 clones on record, 87% of them singletons. The ten largest clones add up to 3% of the sample.

Study-wide findings and limitations: The quantity of clinical and demographic metadata differed by source and by participant and was supplied without curation.

CDR1 and CDR2 are read off the germline V gene (reference sequence) as MNHNY and SVGAGI. The CDR3 goes from the cysteine to the phenylalanine over 17 residues. Kept here is only the CDR3 DNA, which spans 51 bases and is read in frame from base 1. V and J are trimmed by 5 bases and 3 bases, and the gene matches miss 9 bases of the junction. Each collaborating institution followed its own protocols to collect whole blood in K2EDTA tubes. For TCRbeta analysis, collaborator samples were shipped as frozen whole blood, as isolated PBMCs, or as DNA extracted from either sample type. This sequence uses TRBV6-6 and TRBJ1-5; 11 central bases correspond to TRBD1. Material: peripheral blood. The sequence came from a man between 18 and 29 years old with active or convalescent COVID-19. The nucleotides read TGTGCCAGCAGTCCGATTGGGACAGGGGGGATCAATCAGCCCCAGCATTTT. It translates as CASSPIGTGGINQPQHF.